A selection of T cell receptor beta chains follows, all from one sample in a study of technical replicates of blood from a handful of donors. The data were produced by immunoSEQ multiplex PCR, yet TCRdb's version contains in-frame clones alone and is incomplete. The profile shows some 76,000 clones, around 94% of them singletons. Sequencing was carried out using T cells isolated from PBMCs. These receptors came from a human donor in good health. The CDR3 runs from the conserved cysteine through the conserved F or W. D genes are given only for firm matches. A clone size is listed for some rows: how often the clone was seen (once, few, many), or a class if it is expanded.

clone_size	j_call	cdr3_length	v_call	d_call	cdr3_nt	cdr3_aa
NA	TRBJ2-2	16	TRBV27	NA	TGTGCCAGCAGTTTATATTGGGGCAGGGGACCCGGGGAGCTGTTTTTT	CASSLYWGRGPGELFF
NA	TRBJ2-7	14	TRBV19	NA	TGTGCCAGTAGTCCGTCTCTAGGGGCCTACGAGCAGTACTTC	CASSPSLGAYEQYF
NA	TRBJ2-3	17	TRBV9	NA	TGTGCCAGCAGCGTAGCTTCAGCGGTAAAGGGAACGGATACGCAGTATTTT	CASSVASAVKGTDTQYF
NA	TRBJ1-1	14	TRBV5-4	NA	TGTGCCAGCAGCTTGGATCGGACAGATATTGAAGCTTTCTTT	CASSLDRTDIEAFF
NA	TRBJ2-7	9	TRBV6-1	NA	TGTGCCAGCCACTACGAGCAGTACTTC	CASHYEQYF
NA	TRBJ1-5	17	TRBV11-2	TRBD1	TGTGCCAGCAGCCAAGGACCGGGACAGGGAGTAGGTCAGCCCCAGCATTTT	CASSQGPGQGVGQPQHF
once	TRBJ2-3	14	TRBV30	NA	TGTGCCTGGAGTGTTCAGTCTGCCACAGATACGCAGTATTTT	CAWSVQSATDTQYF
NA	TRBJ2-1	17	TRBV7-6	TRBD2	TGTGCCAGCAGCTTACCGACTAGCGGGAGTCTAGACCATGAGCAGTTCTTC	CASSLPTSGSLDHEQFF
NA	TRBJ2-7	12	TRBV7-9	NA	TGTGCCAGCAGCTTAGAACTTCCCGAGCAGTACTTC	CASSLELPEQYF
NA	TRBJ2-3	13	TRBV25-1	NA	TGTGCCCACGGGGACTGGGGGACAGATACGCAGTATTTT	CAHGDWGTDTQYF
NA	TRBJ2-3	15	TRBV7-6	TRBD2	TGTGCCAGCAGCTTAGCAGCGGGAGTGGCAGATACGCAGTATTTT	CASSLAAGVADTQYF
once	TRBJ2-1	16	TRBV4-1	NA	TGCGCCAGCAGCCTCGGCTTTTGGGGGGACTACAATGAGCAGTTCTTC	CASSLGFWGDYNEQFF
NA	TRBJ1-1	15	TRBV6-5	NA	TGTGCCAGCACCCCGGGGGGGGGCAGGAACACTGAAGCTTTCTTT	CASTPGGGRNTEAFF
NA	TRBJ2-7	14	TRBV30	TRBD1	TGTGCCTGGAGTGTCGGGACAGGGTACTACGAGCAGTACTTC	CAWSVGTGYYEQYF
NA	TRBJ2-7	13	TRBV10-2	NA	TGCGCCAGCAGTGTTTTCACATCCTACGAGCAGTACTTC	CASSVFTSYEQYF
NA	TRBJ2-2	15	TRBV7-9	TRBD1	TGTGCCAGCAGCCCCACGGACAGGGAAGACGGGGAGCTGTTTTTT	CASSPTDREDGELFF
NA	TRBJ1-2	14	TRBV4-3	TRBD1	TGCGCCAGCAGCCCCGACAGGGGGCAATATGGCTACACCTTC	CASSPDRGQYGYTF
NA	TRBJ2-1	15	TRBV5-6	TRBD2	TGTGCCAGCAGCTTTTCTAGCGGGAGTTACAATGAGCAGTTCTTC	CASSFSSGSYNEQFF
NA	TRBJ2-3	13	TRBV28	NA	TGTGCCACCACTCCCTTGGGCACAGATACGCAGTATTTT	CATTPLGTDTQYF
once	TRBJ2-7	17	TRBV27	TRBD1	TGTGCCAGCAGTTTCATAACCGGGACAGGTCCATCCTACGAGCAGTACTTC	CASSFITGTGPSYEQYF
once	TRBJ2-7	14	TRBV4-3	NA	TGCGCCAGCAGCCAAGATAGGGGGACCTACGAGCAGTACTTC	CASSQDRGTYEQYF
NA	TRBJ2-7	14	TRBV11-2	NA	TGTGCCAGCAGCGCCAGGACTGCCTCCTACGAGCAGTACTTC	CASSARTASYEQYF
NA	TRBJ2-1	16	TRBV7-3	TRBD2	TGTGCCAGCAGCTACCTAGCGGGAGGGTCCTACAATGAGCAGTTCTTC	CASSYLAGGSYNEQFF
once	TRBJ1-1	16	TRBV27	NA	TGTGCCAGCAGTTTAGAAAGGGAGGAGGTGAACACTGAAGCTTTCTTT	CASSLEREEVNTEAFF
NA	TRBJ2-7	14	TRBV4-1	NA	TGCGCCAGCAGCCAAATAAGAGAGACCTACGAGCAGTACTTC	CASSQIRETYEQYF
NA	TRBJ2-3	14	TRBV5-1	NA	TGCGCCAGCAGCTTGTCTCCAGACACAGATACGCAGTATTTT	CASSLSPDTDTQYF
once	TRBJ2-7	13	TRBV25-1	NA	TGTGCCAGCAGTAACAGGGTAATCAACGAGCAGTACTTC	CASSNRVINEQYF
few	TRBJ1-1	15	TRBV5-1	NA	TGCGCCAGCAGCTTGAATCTGCAGGGACAAACTGAAGCTTTCTTT	CASSLNLQGQTEAFF
NA	TRBJ2-7	13	TRBV11-3	TRBD1	TGTGCCAGCAGTCCGACAGGGTCCTACGAGCAGTACTTC	CASSPTGSYEQYF
NA	TRBJ1-5	11	TRBV6-1	NA	TGTGCCAGCAGGCTATATCAGCCCCAGCATTTT	CASRLYQPQHF
NA	TRBJ1-1	16	TRBV4-1	TRBD1	TGCGCCAGCAGCCCGACTTTGACAGGGGGCAACACTGAAGCTTTCTTT	CASSPTLTGGNTEAFF
NA	TRBJ2-1	20	TRBV28	TRBD2	TGTGCCAGCAGTTTCTGGGCTATAGGCGGGGTAGCGGGAGTTGGGAATGAGCAGTTCTTC	CASSFWAIGGVAGVGNEQFF
once	TRBJ1-2	16	TRBV7-2	NA	TGTGCCAGCAGCTTATTAGGAACAGGACCGCGGAATGGCTACACCTTC	CASSLLGTGPRNGYTF
once	TRBJ1-2	15	TRBV5-6	TRBD1	TGTGCCAGCAGCTACAAGACAGGGGAATTTAATGGCTACACCTTC	CASSYKTGEFNGYTF
medium-sized	TRBJ1-1	12	TRBV19	TRBD1	TGTGCCAGTAAGGAGGGGGCAACTGAAGCTTTCTTT	CASKEGATEAFF
NA	TRBJ2-2	17	TRBV10-3	NA	TGTGCCATCAGTGAGTCCCGCTGGGGGCTGAACACCGGGGAGCTGTTTTTT	CAISESRWGLNTGELFF
NA	TRBJ2-7	13	TRBV6-5	TRBD1	TGTGCCAGCAGTTTAACAGGGGGAGGCGAGCAGTACTTC	CASSLTGGGEQYF
once	TRBJ2-7	15	TRBV19	NA	TGTGCCAGTAGTATAGTGGGGGCAGGGTACTACGAGCAGTACTTC	CASSIVGAGYYEQYF
NA	TRBJ1-5	17	TRBV27	NA	TGTGCCAGCCTCCCCCACATGGGCTTCAGGGGCAATCAGCCCCAGCATTTT	CASLPHMGFRGNQPQHF
NA	TRBJ2-5	12	TRBV30	NA	TGTGCCTGGAGTCCATTCCAAGAGACCCAGTACTTC	CAWSPFQETQYF
NA	TRBJ2-7	14	TRBV29-1	TRBD1	TGCAGCGTTGGGGTCCGGGACAGGGGTTACGAGCAGTACTTC	CSVGVRDRGYEQYF
NA	TRBJ1-1	17	TRBV5-1	NA	TGCGCCAGCAGATACGCCCTGTCCGGGGAGACTAACACTGAAGCTTTCTTT	CASRYALSGETNTEAFF
NA	TRBJ2-1	12	TRBV7-8	NA	TGTGCCAGCAGCTTAAGGAGGGATGAGCAGTTCTTC	CASSLRRDEQFF